In this sample, the clone carrying this T cell receptor (beta chain) turned up many times. Its antigen is not known. Any patient presenting with uncontrolled infection, other autoimmune disease, pregnancy or lactation was left out. The sample comes from a study of T cells in Graves' hyperthyroidism and ophthalmopathy. Overall study: Peripheral blood draws took place at initial diagnosis, ahead of any treatment. Findings and caveats of the study: Most expanded thyroid clonotypes above 0.001 also appeared in blood.

From RNA transcripts, TCR beta CDR3 regions were amplified. First-round RT-PCR with HTBI primers amplified the TCR CDR3 region. MiXCR was run by TCRdb on the multiplex PCR reads, yielding one entry per CDR3 protein. The table lists about 640,000 distinct CDR3 sequences, about a fifth of them singletons. This TCR was recovered from a man aged 25-40 years with Graves' ophthalmopathy. The material sequenced was blood.

The CDR3 DNA follows: TGTGCCAGCAGTTTTGGGTCACCAGGGAAAAATCAGCCCCAGCATTTT. Its translation is CASSFGSPGKNQPQHF. This chain connects TRBV28 to TRBJ1-5; a weak D match, TRBD1 (5 bases). Per the germline V gene, CDR1 is MDHEN and CDR2 is SYDVKM. CDR3 length equals 16 residues. Deletions cut 3 bases from V and 4 bases from J, with 16 bases between.